The TCR beta chain under discussion was sequenced for a study of T cells after yellow fever vaccination (dated by TCRdb to the late 2010s). Regarding the complete study: Libraries from fractions with low cell numbers were prepared with the SMART-Seq v4 Ultra Low Input RNA kit. To track T-cell clones before and after primary and booster YFV17D yellow fever vaccination, bulk TCR alpha and beta repertoires were sequenced longitudinally. The cohort comprised two healthy male donors, one aged 18 to 30 and one aged 30 to 40 years. Bulk PBMC replicates and cell subsets were isolated from blood drawn at multiple timepoints before and after both primary and secondary immunization.

General findings and caveats noted by the study authors: After the booster, most clones that had expanded after primary vaccination were detected again (around 97% of CD4 and around nine tenths of CD8), suggesting broad maintenance of memory. Compared with the primary T-cell response, the secondary T-cell response was weaker but faster, peaking on day 5 rather than day 15. Only a couple of donors were included in the study, so the extent to which the findings can be generalized is limited. Computational filtering was required because FACS-sorted repertoires could contain abundant contaminating clonotypes from the bulk population. A small fraction of clonotypes showed up in both the CD4 and CD8 compartments, probably as a result of convergent recombination.

The CDR3 has 15 amino acids, counting the end cysteine and phenylalanine. The read is trimmed to its CDR3 DNA, 45 bases read in frame from base 1. As encoded in the germline V gene, CDR1 is MGHRA while CDR2 is YSYEKL. V and J are truncated by 1 base and 4 bases respectively, leaving an intervening sequence of 13 bases. Sequencer: Illumina NovaSeq 6000. TCR cDNA was made using 5'RACE template switching, a step that added a universal primer site and unique molecular identifiers. Priming of cDNA synthesis was performed from both the TCR alpha and TCR beta constant segments. Two PCR steps were used to amplify libraries, with sample barcodes and sequencing adapters being added in the second step. Sequencing of the libraries was done on either Illumina HiSeq 2500 (2x100 bp) or NovaSeq (2x150 bp). The authors processed their data as follows. Reads were demultiplexed and collapsed into UMI consensus sequences with MIGEC, and V(D)J alignment was performed with MiXCR. Using edgeR on replicate PBMC samples, clonotypes were called vaccine-responding if FDR was below 0.01 and the log2 fold change was above 5 up to day 15. Each bulk clonotype was labeled CD4 or CD8 based on which sequenced repertoire, CD4 or CD8, contained the clonotype at higher abundance. TCRdb trimmed public reads at Q25 via fastp, called clones via MiXCR and kept in-frame beta chains. Each entry is one CDR3 protein sequence, shown with its most common DNA and genes. These V and J calls originate from TCRdb's pipeline instead of the authors' own analysis. Counted in this sample were about 300,000 distinct CDR3 sequences; 8.7% of them appeared once. The top ten constitute around 3.4% of the sample.

In its sample, this clonotype was seen a few times. Its specific antigen is unknown. Qualities for individual bases were not recorded, and no much larger clone is one base off. In the paper's terms, the treatment or condition label means: live attenuated yellow fever vaccine strain. PBMCs were isolated from peripheral blood using a standard Ficoll-Paque protocol. Dynabeads CD4 and CD8 positive selection kits were used to isolate the CD4 and CD8 T-cell fractions. TriZol was used to extract RNA from bulk PBMCs, from CD4 and CD8 fractions, and from dextramer-positive and dextramer-negative fractions. This sequence was found in a man between 18 and 29 years old who received the YFV17D yellow fever vaccine. The material was CD4+ T cells sorted from PBMCs, obtained 5 days after the yellow fever booster vaccination. The sequence joins TRBV4-1 to TRBJ1-2, with the D segment identity uncertain. The CDR3 is CASSQVIQDRYGYTF. The DNA is as follows: TGCGCCAGCAGCCAAGTTATTCAGGACCGCTATGGCTACACCTTC.